Listed below are T cell receptor beta chains from one sample, sequenced in a study of blood T cell repertoires in COVID-19. Some clones are missing from TCRdb's copy, which holds only in-frame ones; the method was immunoSEQ multiplex PCR. The sample consists of roughly 90,000 clones, 65% to 85% of them appearing once. Sequencing used peripheral blood. Receptors were obtained from a woman older than 75 with active or convalescent COVID-19. Each CDR3 is given with its conserved first and last residue. The order of the fields is clone size, D gene, J gene, V gene, CDR3 DNA, CDR3 protein. D genes are given only for firm matches. Rows give clone size only sometimes, using once, few, many, or a class for an expanded clone.

.,.,TRBJ1-2,TRBV6-5,TGTGCCAGCAGTTACCAGGGACTCGATGGCTACACCTTC,CASSYQGLDGYTF
once,TRBD2,TRBJ2-1,TRBV4-1,TGCGCCAGCAGCCAAGAAGGAGGGGTAGCGGGACTTCGAGAGCAGTTCTTC,CASSQEGGVAGLREQFF
.,.,TRBJ1-2,TRBV19,TGTGCCAGTCGGTTAGCCGGTGCGCGGGGCTACACCTTC,CASRLAGARGYTF
.,.,TRBJ2-5,TRBV4-1,TGCGCCAGCAGCCAAGCCGGGGTAGTAGGAGAGACCCAGTACTTC,CASSQAGVVGETQYF
.,TRBD2,TRBJ2-3,TRBV5-1,TGCGCCAGCAGCCCAGAACTAGCGGGAGGGTTTGATACGCAGTATTTT,CASSPELAGGFDTQYF
.,.,TRBJ2-6,TRBV29-1,TGCAGCGTTTCCCGCTCTGGGGCCAACGTCCTGACTTTC,CSVSRSGANVLTF
.,.,TRBJ1-2,TRBV7-2,TGTGCCAGCAGCTTAGGAGGGTCGGGTCTTTCCTATGGCTACACCTTC,CASSLGGSGLSYGYTF
.,.,TRBJ2-3,TRBV12-3/TRBV12-4,TGTGCCAGCAGATCGGGGGGCACAGATACGCAGTATTTT,CASRSGGTDTQYF
.,TRBD1,TRBJ1-5,TRBV10-1,TGCGCCAGCAGTGAGGGCGACAGGGGGCGAATAAGACAATCAGCCCAGCATTTT,CASSEGDRGRIRQSAQHF
.,.,TRBJ2-3,TRBV20-1,TGCAGTGCTAGTCCCGGCAGGGTAACAGATACGCAGTATTTT,CSASPGRVTDTQYF
.,.,TRBJ1-2,TRBV28,TGTGCCAGCAGTTTCCCCGGGGGGAACTATGGCTACACCTTC,CASSFPGGNYGYTF
once,.,TRBJ2-7,TRBV4-1,TGCGCCAGCAGCCAAGAAAGGGGCAGGTCCTCCTACGAGCAGTACTTC,CASSQERGRSSYEQYF
once,.,TRBJ2-5,TRBV5-1,TGCGCCAGCAGCTCAGCACAGGTGTCGGAGACCCAGTACTTC,CASSSAQVSETQYF
.,.,TRBJ2-1,TRBV10-1,TGCGCCAGCAGTGAGTCGAGGGTCGGCTCCTACAATGAGCAGTTCTTC,CASSESRVGSYNEQFF
.,.,TRBJ1-5,TRBV7-9,TGTGCCAGCAGCTTACAGGGCGATCAGCCCCAGCATTTT,CASSLQGDQPQHF
.,.,TRBJ2-3,TRBV6-1,TGTGCCAGCAGTGGACAGGGGCGGGGGTTCACAGATACGCAGTATTTT,CASSGQGRGFTDTQYF
few,.,TRBJ2-2,TRBV7-2,TGTGCCAGCAGCTTATCGAAGGGGGGGATCGGGGAGCTGTTTTTT,CASSLSKGGIGELFF
.,.,TRBJ1-1,TRBV6-5,TGTGCCAGCAGCCGACCGGGACAACGGAACACTGAAGCTTTCTTT,CASSRPGQRNTEAFF
.,.,TRBJ1-5,TRBV6-1,TGTGCCAGCAGTGTCCGACGGGACACCCTTAGCAATCAGCCCCAGCATTTT,CASSVRRDTLSNQPQHF
few,TRBD1,TRBJ1-6,TRBV7-2,TGTGCCAGCAGCTTAGAAGGACAGGGAGTTGCACCCCTCCACTTT,CASSLEGQGVAPLHF
.,.,TRBJ1-1,TRBV5-1,TGCGCCAGCAGCTTCCTACAGGGTTCTGAAGCTTTCTTT,CASSFLQGSEAFF
once,TRBD1,TRBJ1-5,TRBV28,TGTGCCAGCAGTCCACCGCCAACAGGGACAGGGCTCGATCAGCCCCAGCATTTT,CASSPPPTGTGLDQPQHF
.,.,TRBJ2-3,TRBV25-1,TGTGCCAGCAGCCTGAGCTTATGGGCGGGGTTAGGAGATACGCAGTATTTT,CASSLSLWAGLGDTQYF
.,TRBD1,TRBJ1-1,TRBV5-1,TGCGCCAGCAGCCAGGGACAGGGGGCGGCTGAAGCTTTCTTT,CASSQGQGAAEAFF
few,TRBD1,TRBJ1-1,TRBV18,TGTGCCAGCTCACCACTGAAAGACAGGGTGAACACTGAAGCTTTCTTT,CASSPLKDRVNTEAFF
.,TRBD2,TRBJ2-3,TRBV6-5,TGTGCCAGCAGTTCGGGACTAGCGACAGATACGCAGTATTTT,CASSSGLATDTQYF
.,.,TRBJ1-2,TRBV7-9,TGTGCCAGCAGCTTAGCGGGGGCCAGAGGCTACACCTTC,CASSLAGARGYTF
.,.,TRBJ2-5,TRBV5-6,TGTGCCAGCAGCCCCACAGGGTCCCCAGAGACCCAGTACTTC,CASSPTGSPETQYF
.,TRBD2,TRBJ2-2,TRBV2,TGTGCCAGCAGCCGCACTAGCGGGGGACCCACCGGGGAGCTGTTTTTT,CASSRTSGGPTGELFF
.,.,TRBJ1-2,TRBV4-3,TGCGCCAGCAGCCAATCCCCCCCTGGGACTTATGGCTACACCTTC,CASSQSPPGTYGYTF
.,TRBD2,TRBJ2-6,TRBV4-3,TGCGCCAGCAGCCAAGACCCCGGGGGGAGGGCCAACGTCCTGACTTTC,CASSQDPGGRANVLTF
few,TRBD1,TRBJ2-1,TRBV11-2,TGTGCCAGCAGCTTAGGAGGGGGCAGGGTCGATGAGCAGTTCTTC,CASSLGGGRVDEQFF
.,TRBD1,TRBJ1-4,TRBV4-2,TGTGCCAGCAGCCAAGGTGGCGGGACAGGGGGTGAAAAACTGTTTTTT,CASSQGGGTGGEKLFF
.,TRBD1,TRBJ2-5,TRBV5-1,TGCGCCAGCAGCTCGACAGGGGGGGGAGAGACCCAGTACTTC,CASSSTGGGETQYF
few,.,TRBJ2-1,TRBV11-2,TGTGCCAGCAGCCTTAACTCTATCTCCTACAATGAGCAGTTCTTC,CASSLNSISYNEQFF
.,TRBD1,TRBJ2-7,TRBV29-1,TGCAGCGTTGAACCACAGACAGGGGGAGACGAGCAGTACTTC,CSVEPQTGGDEQYF
.,.,TRBJ2-3,TRBV21-1,TGTGCCAGCAGCACGGGACTAGCGGGGGGGCCACAGACGCCAGATACGCAGTATTTT,CASSTGLAGGPQTPDTQYF
.,TRBD2,TRBJ2-1,TRBV9,TGTGCCAGCAGCGTAACGCCCCCAGCGGGGGGCCGTAATGAGCAGTTCTTC,CASSVTPPAGGRNEQFF
few,TRBD1,TRBJ1-2,TRBV6-5,TGTGCCAGCAGAACCGGGACAGGGGTCTATGGCTACACCTTC,CASRTGTGVYGYTF
few,.,TRBJ2-1,TRBV2,TGTGCCAGCAGTGGGGGGCAAAACAATGAGCAGTTCTTC,CASSGGQNNEQFF
.,.,TRBJ1-4,TRBV5-4,TGTGCCAGCAGCTTGGAGATCGGTGAGGGTTCTGAAAAACTGTTTTTT,CASSLEIGEGSEKLFF
few,.,TRBJ1-1,TRBV11-2,TGTGCCAGCAGCTTAGGATTAGGGGCACTGGGAACTAAGAACACTGAAGCTTTCTTT,CASSLGLGALGTKNTEAFF
.,.,TRBJ2-7,TRBV30,TGTGCCTGGAGTCCCTCGCCTACAGGCTACGAGCAGTACTTC,CAWSPSPTGYEQYF
.,.,TRBJ2-1,TRBV4-2,TGTGCCAGCAGCCAAGGAAGCTTTGTTGAACCCTACAATGAGCAGTTCTTC,CASSQGSFVEPYNEQFF
.,.,TRBJ1-5,TRBV19,TGTGCCAGTAGTACGGGCGGGTGGAGCCCCCAGCATTTT,CASSTGGWSPQHF
.,TRBD2,TRBJ2-1,TRBV5-1,TGCGCCAGCAGCTCGCCGACTAGCGGGTTCAATGAGCAGTTCTTC,CASSSPTSGFNEQFF
.,TRBD1,TRBJ1-1,TRBV2,TGTGCCATATACCGACAGGGTTCGGACACTGAAGCTTTCTTT,CAIYRQGSDTEAFF
few,.,TRBJ2-3,TRBV10-2,TGCGCCTGCACTAGCACAGATACGCAGTATTTT,CACTSTDTQYF
.,TRBD1,TRBJ1-3,TRBV4-1,TGCGCCAGCAGCCGAATCCGGGACAGCTCTGGAAACACCATATATTTT,CASSRIRDSSGNTIYF
.,TRBD1,TRBJ2-1,TRBV18,TGTGCCAGCTCCTCCTTCGGCTCAGGGGGAACGTACAATGAGCAGTTCTTC,CASSSFGSGGTYNEQFF
.,TRBD1,TRBJ1-6,TRBV5-1,TGCGCCAGCAGCTGGACAGGAGACAATTCACCCCTCCACTTT,CASSWTGDNSPLHF
.,TRBD1,TRBJ2-1,TRBV2,TGTGCCAGCCACCGGGACAGGCTTTTCTTC,CASHRDRLFF
.,TRBD1,TRBJ2-2,TRBV5-6,TGTGCCAGCAGCCGGACAGGGGGCCCCGGGGAGCTGTTTTTT,CASSRTGGPGELFF
.,.,TRBJ2-2,TRBV7-8,TGTGCCAGCAGCTTAGCGCCCTCCAGGTTGAGGGCCGGGGAGCTGTTTTTT,CASSLAPSRLRAGELFF
.,.,TRBJ2-1,TRBV5-1,TGCGCCAGCAGCTTGTGGGGTACGGCGGGGGCGATAACCTACAATGAGCAGTTCTTC,CASSLWGTAGAITYNEQFF
.,TRBD1,TRBJ2-2,TRBV7-8,TGTGCCAGCAGCGCCACGGGACAGGGAATCGACACCGGGGAGCTGTTTTTT,CASSATGQGIDTGELFF
.,TRBD1,TRBJ1-4,TRBV15,TGTGCCACCAGCCCAAAATTTGGACAGGTTAATGAAAAACTGTTTTTT,CATSPKFGQVNEKLFF
.,.,TRBJ1-2,TRBV4-1,TGCGCCAGCAGCCTCCCCGGGGTAAAAGCCGGCTACACCTTC,CASSLPGVKAGYTF
.,.,TRBJ1-2,TRBV28,TGTGCCAGCAGTACCCCCCCCGGGGGTAACTATGGCTACACCTTC,CASSTPPGGNYGYTF
.,TRBD1,TRBJ1-2,TRBV19,TGTGCCAGTAGTGCCGTTCCGGACAGGGTGACCTTC,CASSAVPDRVTF